These 10 T cell receptor beta chains were all obtained from the same sample, sequenced in a study of OX40 agonist ivuxolimab in advanced cancers. Repertoires were generated with immunoSEQ multiplex PCR, while TCRdb's copy carries only in-frame clones and drops some. The table includes about 55,000 clones, about 89% detected once. This sample comprised CD4+ or CD8+ T cells sorted from blood, obtained in a trial of the OX40 agonist ivuxolimab. These receptors all come from an adult with an advanced solid tumor such as melanoma, head and neck, liver or kidney cancer.

J is TRBJ2-6 and V is TRBV5-1, with D possibly matching TRBD1 (6 bases). CDR3 length equals 17 residues. The V end was cut by 4 bases, the J end by 0 bases, with 14 bases between. Germline values: CDR1 SGHRS, CDR2 YFSETQ. Here the CDR3 reads CASSVRDTFSGANVLTF. The CDR3 coding sequence is TGCGCCAGCAGCGTCCGGGACACCTTCTCTGGGGCCAACGTCCTGACTTTC.

The chain couples TRBV27 to TRBJ1-2, with 7 bases identical to TRBD1. J lost 7 bases, V lost 3 bases, and 5 bases had no gene match. Per germline, CDR1 MNHEY and CDR2 SMNVEV (reference sequence). CDR3 length equals 13 residues. CDR3 bases: TGTGCCAGCAGTTTTTGGGCAGGGGGTGGCTACACCTTC. Amino acid sequence: CASSFWAGGGYTF.

V and J are TRBV6-5 and TRBJ2-3; D call uncertain. Trimming shortened V by 5 bases and J by 0 bases, and 9 bases separated the two germline ends. The CDR3 is made up of 14 amino acids. CDR1 MNHEY and CDR2 SVGAGI come from the germline V gene. CDR3 bases: TGTGCCAGCAGTCCGGGCCTCAGCACAGATACGCAGTATTTT. Translated: CASSPGLSTDTQYF.

This clone was observed a few times. The CDR3 DNA follows: TGTGCCAGTACAATTGGAGGCACTGAAGCTTTCTTT. It specifies CASTIGGTEAFF. This sequence joins TRBV19 and TRBJ1-1; D is uncertain. Germline lookup yields CDR1 LNHDA and CDR2 SQIVND (reference sequence). This CDR3 has 12 residues. Trimming cost V 7 bases and J 4 bases, with 10 bases left between them.

The CDR3 DNA reads as TGTGCCAGCAGCGGAGGTGACCTGGCAACCGAAGCTTTCTTT. Protein: CASSGGDLATEAFF. J is TRBJ1-1 and V is TRBV9; no firm D call. The length of the CDR3 is 14 residues. Trimming cost V 3 bases and J 8 bases, with 17 bases left between them. The germline V gene has CDR1 SGDLS and CDR2 YYNGEE.

V is TRBV7-9 and J is TRBJ1-6; perhaps TRBD1 as D (5 bases). Germline V gene sequence: CDR1 SEHNR, CDR2 FQNEAQ (reference sequence). This CDR3 has 16 residues. V was shortened by 3 bases and J by 6 bases, with 15 bases between the two germline ends. CDR3 sequence (DNA): TGTGCCAGCAGCTTCAGTGGGTCAGGGCCTAATTCACCCCTCCACTTT. This sequence encodes CASSFSGSGPNSPLHF. The full variable domain, completed using reference TRBV7-9 and TRBJ1-6, is DTGVSQNPRHKITKRGQNVTFRCDPISEHNRLYWYRQTLGQGPEFLTYFQNEAQLEKSRLLSDRFSAERPKGSFSTLEIQRTEQGDSAMYLCASSFSGSGPNSPLHFGNGTRLTVT.

The V gene is TRBV9, the J gene TRBJ1-3; the match to TRBD1 covers 8 bases. The CDR3 length is 15 residues. V lost 4 bases, J lost 3 bases, and 6 bases stayed unmatched. In germline, CDR1 is SGDLS, CDR2 YYNGEE. CDR3: CASSPATGVGNTIYF. Written as DNA, the CDR3 is TGTGCCAGCAGCCCTGCGACAGGGGTTGGAAACACCATATATTTT.

This chain joins TRBV4-2 and TRBJ2-3, with TRBD2 matching over 13 bases. The CDR3 length is 15 residues. Germline V gene sequence: CDR1 LGHNA, CDR2 YNFKEQ. V trimming: 2 bases; J trimming: 15 bases; junction bases outside the gene matches: 11. In DNA, the CDR3 is TGTGCCAGCAGCCAAACTACTAGCGGGAGGGCATCGTTTTATTTT. Translation gives CASSQTTSGRASFYF.

This clone is labeled medium-sized. The V call is TRBV7-9, the J call TRBJ2-1; 8 positions agree with TRBD2. CDR1 and CDR2 (germline): SEHNR, FQNEAQ (reference sequence). Trimming cost V 7 bases and J 8 bases; bases outside gene matches: 10. The CDR3 length is 14 residues. CDR3 nucleotide sequence: TGTGCCAGCACACCTACCGGGAGGGGCCATGAGCAGTTCTTC. It codes for CASTPTGRGHEQFF.

The chain carries TRBV19 and TRBJ2-1, with 7 positions matching TRBD2. V gave up 0 bases and J gave up 2 bases; unmatched junction bases: 10. The germline gives CDR1 LNHDA, CDR2 SQIVND (reference sequence). This CDR3 is built from 18 residues. The CDR3 DNA sequence: TGTGCCAGTAGTATAGACCGTCTAGCGGCGATCCCCTACAATGAGCAGTTCTTC. Translating gives CASSIDRLAAIPYNEQFF. Combining the CDR3 with reference TRBV19 and TRBJ2-1 gives the whole variable domain DGGITQSPKYLFRKEGQNVTLSCEQNLNHDAMYWYRQDPGQGLRLIYYSQIVNDFQKGDIAEGYSVSREKKESFPLTVTSAQKNPTAFYLCASSIDRLAAIPYNEQFFGPGTRLTVL.